The 28 T cell receptor beta chains listed next were all sequenced from one sample in a study of cytomegalovirus exposure and HLA in healthy donors. PCR was performed using 60 Vbeta and 13 Jbeta primers. The protocol was immunoSEQ multiplex PCR, while the TCRdb copy is restricted to in-frame clones and leaves out a portion. The sample lists around 150,000 clones; about 61% were seen once. Source material: PBMCs. The receptors stem from a woman aged 40 to 50 in good health and CMV-seronegative.

In this sample, this clone turned up a few times. The rearrangement joins TRBV6-1 to TRBJ1-2, with D possibly being TRBD1 (6 bases). Trimming took off 1 base at V and 3 bases at J, with 6 bases between the two ends. The CDR3 is 13 amino acids. The germline gives CDR1 MNHNS, CDR2 SASEGT. CDR3 sequence (DNA): TGTGCCAGCAGTGAAGAGGGGGACTATGGCTACACCTTC. This sequence encodes CASSEEGDYGYTF.

This rearrangement joins TRBV6-1 to TRBJ1-2; 8 nucleotides line up with TRBD1. Germline CDR1 MNHNS, CDR2 SASEGT. The CDR3 loop spans 15 amino acids. J was trimmed by 3 bases and V by 6 bases; bases with no gene match: 9. The CDR3 spells CASRRNVQGDYGYTF. The DNA of the CDR3 is TGTGCCAGCAGAAGAAATGTACAGGGGGACTATGGCTACACCTTC.

The chain links TRBV5-1 to TRBJ1-4; 8 bases line up with TRBD1. V gave up 7 bases and J gave up 4 bases; unmatched junction bases: 6. In germline, CDR1 is SGHRS, CDR2 YFSETQ. The CDR3 has 14 residues. CDR3 in DNA: TGCGCCAGCGCTCAAGGACAGGGTAATGAAAAACTGTTTTTT. This sequence encodes CASAQGQGNEKLFF.

This chain links TRBV5-1 with TRBJ2-5; the match to TRBD2 covers 16 bases. The length of the CDR3 is 18 residues. V shed 3 bases and J 2 bases; nucleotides not matched to a gene: 7. Germline values: CDR1 SGHRS, CDR2 YFSETQ. The CDR3 DNA reads TGCGCCAGCAGCTCGCGACCGGGACTAGCGGGGGGGCAAGAGACCCAGTACTTC. Translation: CASSSRPGLAGGQETQYF. The whole variable domain, filled in from reference TRBV5-1 and TRBJ2-5, reads KAGVTQTPRYLIKTRGQQVTLSCSPISGHRSVSWYQQTPGQGLQFLFEYFSETQRNKGNFPGRFSGRQFSNSRSEMNVSTLELGDSALYLCASSSRPGLAGGQETQYFGPGTRLLVL.

V and J are TRBV27 and TRBJ2-5; 14 nucleotides agree with TRBD2. The germline V gene encodes CDR1 MNHEY and CDR2 SMNVEV (reference sequence). V lost 5 bases to trimming and J lost 5 bases; unmatched junction nucleotides: 7. The CDR3 consists of 16 residues. Written as DNA, the CDR3 is TGTGCCAGCAGTATTAGACTAGCGGGGGGGGCGGAGACCCAGTACTTC. Encoded protein: CASSIRLAGGAETQYF.

V usage is TRBV28 and J usage is TRBJ2-3; 11 positions agree with TRBD2. The germline gives CDR1 MDHEN, CDR2 SYDVKM. Trimming at V came to 4 bases and at J to 1 base, leaving 4 bases not matched to a gene. This CDR3 has 16 residues. Here the CDR3 reads CASSSPGLAGTDTQYF. CDR3 nucleotides: TGTGCCAGCAGTTCCCCGGGACTAGCGGGCACAGATACGCAGTATTTT.

J is TRBJ1-6 and V is TRBV4-3; D is ambiguous. The germline V gene has CDR1 LGHNA and CDR2 YSLEER. The V and J ends lost 0 bases and 7 bases respectively, with 13 bases between them. This CDR3 comprises 16 residues. The CDR3 reads CASSQEVMTRNSPLHF. The CDR3 coding sequence is TGCGCCAGCAGCCAAGAGGTGATGACGAGGAATTCACCCCTCCACTTT.

On this clone: Germline and junction disagree at one end, which may indicate a read error. Other DNA sequences in the same sample also yield this CDR3. The chain carries TRBV5-6 and TRBJ1-1, with D maybe TRBD1 (6 bases). The CDR3 has 15 residues. The germline gives CDR1 SGHDT, CDR2 YYEEEE. The CDR3 nucleotides are TGTGCCAGTAGCTTGGGGGGGCTCCCGAACACTGAAGCTTTCTTT. It specifies CASSLGGLPNTEAFF.

The gene calls are TRBV7-2 and TRBJ1-1; TRBD1 is a possible D gene (5 bases). The CDR3 sequence is 13 residues long. V was shortened by 5 bases and J by 0 bases, with 7 bases between the two germline ends. Germline loops: CDR1 SGHTA, CDR2 FQGNSA. The CDR3 bases are TGTGCCAGCAGCGGCAGGGTGAACACTGAAGCTTTCTTT. It yields the protein CASSGRVNTEAFF.

V is TRBV4-3 and J is TRBJ2-1; 7 nucleotides line up with TRBD2. V gave up 4 bases and J gave up 5 bases; unmatched junction bases: 8. The CDR3 has 15 amino acids. CDR1 and CDR2 from the germline V gene are LGHNA and YSLEER. As DNA, the CDR3 is TGCGCCAGCAGCCTTTTCCGGGACTACAACAATGAGCAGTTCTTC. It encodes CASSLFRDYNNEQFF.

Only a few counts were recorded for this clone. The chain employs TRBV5-8 and TRBJ1-2, with 7 bases identical to TRBD1. V shed 7 bases, J shed 7 bases, and the junction held 16 bases outside the gene matches. This CDR3 is 15 amino acids long. Germline loops: CDR1 SGHTS, CDR2 YDEGEE. CDR3: CASGLGTAVSGGYTF. Here the CDR3 DNA reads TGTGCCAGCGGGCTTGGGACAGCGGTCTCGGGTGGCTACACCTTC.

J is TRBJ2-1 and V is TRBV5-6; D gene unclear. This CDR3 comprises 15 residues. Germline loops: CDR1 SGHDT, CDR2 YYEEEE. Trimming cost V 1 base and J 0 bases, with 8 bases left between them. This chain's CDR3 is CASSLKAYSYNEQFF. CDR3 sequence (DNA): TGTGCCAGCAGCTTGAAAGCGTACTCCTACAATGAGCAGTTCTTC.

V usage is TRBV5-1 and J usage is TRBJ2-7; TRBD2 is a possible D gene (6 bases). Trimming removed 7 bases at V and 0 bases at J, with 14 bases between. Per germline, CDR1 SGHRS and CDR2 YFSETQ. This CDR3 has 14 amino acids. As DNA, the CDR3 is TGCGCCAGCTCCCTCCAGCGGGCCTCCTACGAGCAGTACTTC. Amino acids: CASSLQRASYEQYF.

The chain has TRBV5-1 and TRBJ2-3; D not certain. Germline V gives CDR1 SGHRS, CDR2 YFSETQ. The CDR3 runs to 17 residues. Trimming stripped 0 bases from V and 2 bases from J, with 16 bases between. The CDR3 nucleotides are TGCGCCAGCAGCTTGGCATTATCTCTGTCGGTCACAGATACGCAGTATTTT. This codes for CASSLALSLSVTDTQYF.

The chain recombines TRBV19 with TRBJ1-5; D is uncertain. The germline V gene encodes CDR1 LNHDA and CDR2 SQIVND (reference sequence). Trimming left V 5 bases short and J 2 bases short, with 16 bases between. The CDR3 extends over 16 amino acids. The CDR3 sequence is CASSARPGRGNQPQHF. In DNA, the CDR3 is TGTGCCAGTAGTGCCCGACCTGGGAGAGGCAATCAGCCCCAGCATTTT.

This chain uses TRBV5-4 with TRBJ2-1; TRBD2 aligns across 12 bases. The CDR3 sequence is 16 residues long. After removal of 3 bases from V and 5 bases from J, the junction contained 6 bases not matched to a gene. CDR1 SGHNT and CDR2 YYREEE come from the germline V gene (reference sequence). CDR3 in DNA: TGTGCCAGCAGCTCCTGGCTAGCGGGGGGGGACAATGAGCAGTTCTTC. Protein: CASSSWLAGGDNEQFF.

This chain uses TRBV4-1 with TRBJ1-2; D is unresolved. The germline V gene encodes CDR1 MGHRA and CDR2 YSYEKL. V lost 4 bases and J lost 0, with 12 bases in between. The CDR3 is 15 amino acids. The CDR3: CASSPVVGANYGYTF. The CDR3 bases are TGCGCCAGCAGCCCGGTGGTGGGAGCTAACTATGGCTACACCTTC.

The genes are TRBV7-3 and TRBJ2-5, with 11 bases matching TRBD2. The CDR3 totals 17 residues. J gave up 7 bases and V 0 bases, and 10 bases lay outside the gene matches. CDR1 is SGHTA, CDR2 FQGTGA, per germline. The CDR3 loop reads CASSLTNPTSGGVTQYF. CDR3 DNA: TGTGCCAGCAGCTTAACGAACCCCACTAGCGGGGGTGTGACCCAGTACTTC.

The CDR3 protein is CASSPYRRDINYGYTF. The CDR3 nucleotides are TGTGCCAGCTCACCCTACCGGAGGGATATCAACTATGGCTACACCTTC. The chain couples TRBV18 to TRBJ1-2, with D hard to call. The CDR3 covers 16 residues. The germline V gene has CDR1 KGHSH and CDR2 LQKENI. The V gene lost 3 bases and the J gene lost 2 bases, with 16 bases spanning the gap.

This clone was detected only once. The genes are TRBV6-6 and TRBJ2-7, with 10 bases fitting TRBD1. Germline V gene sequence: CDR1 MNHNY, CDR2 SVGAGI (reference sequence). The CDR3 loop spans 15 amino acids. Losses at the gene ends were 6 bases for V and 3 bases for J; bases not matched to a gene: 8. CDR3 amino acids: CASSPLGQGIYEQYF. CDR3 coding DNA: TGTGCCAGCAGCCCCCTGGGACAGGGGATCTACGAGCAGTACTTC.

This clone was observed a few times. V gene TRBV11-2 combines with J gene TRBJ2-3; 7 positions agree with TRBD1. The junction had 9 bases not matched to a gene; V was cut back by 5 bases and J by 4 bases. Germline assignment: CDR1 SGHAT and CDR2 FQNNGV. This CDR3 region has 15 residues. CDR3 nucleotide sequence: TGTGCCAGCAGCCCGCAGCTCCAGGGGGCAGATACGCAGTATTTT. Translation gives CASSPQLQGADTQYF.

V gene TRBV6-1 combines with J gene TRBJ2-1; D is undetermined. This CDR3 region has 13 residues. From germline, CDR1 is MNHNS and CDR2 SASEGT. V lost 3 bases to trimming and J lost 8 bases, with 11 bases between them. CDR3 region: CASSEGVGYEQFF. In DNA, the CDR3 is TGTGCCAGCAGTGAGGGCGTGGGTTATGAGCAGTTCTTC.

On this clone itself: At the DNA level, this CDR3 is encoded by other sequences in the same sample as well. The chain is built from TRBV4-2 and TRBJ1-1; D gene unclear. The V end was cut by 1 base, the J end by 11 bases, with 20 bases between. Germline CDR1 and CDR2: LGHNA and YNFKEQ. This CDR3 spans 15 amino acids. The CDR3 sequence is CASSQGSRGRGGAFF. The DNA of the CDR3 is TGTGCCAGCAGCCAAGGGTCCCGAGGGCGGGGAGGTGCTTTCTTT.

The chain links TRBV4-2 to TRBJ1-2; 7 positions agree with TRBD1. The trim removed 0 bases at V and 5 bases at J, leaving 6 bases unmatched. This CDR3 has 15 amino acids. Germline V gene sequence: CDR1 LGHNA, CDR2 YNFKEQ. The CDR3 is CASSQENEGAYGYTF. The CDR3 DNA sequence: TGTGCCAGCAGCCAAGAGAATGAGGGGGCTTATGGCTACACCTTC.

The chain links TRBV7-3 to TRBJ1-1; D is perhaps TRBD1 (6 bases). Germline V gene data show CDR1 as SGHTA and CDR2 as FQGTGA. Trimming took 6 bases from V and 4 from J, leaving 15 bases between them. The CDR3 extends over 14 amino acids. The CDR3: CASRAHQGGTEAFF. DNA of the CDR3: TGTGCCAGCAGAGCTCATCAAGGGGGCACTGAAGCTTTCTTT.

V and J are TRBV4-1 and TRBJ1-2; D unresolved. Germline V gene sequence: CDR1 MGHRA, CDR2 YSYEKL. The CDR3 consists of 18 residues. The V and J ends lost 4 bases and 1 base respectively, with 22 bases between them. CDR3 in DNA: TGCGCCAGCAGCCTAAGGGAGGCAATGGAGGAAATTAACTATGGCTACACCTTC. Its translation: CASSLREAMEEINYGYTF.

A few counts support this clone. CDR3 nucleotide sequence: TGTGCCAGCAGCTTAGGCGGGGGAGGATCCTACGAGCAGTACTTC. As protein: CASSLGGGGSYEQYF. The chain combines TRBV7-9 with TRBJ2-7; 7 bases map to TRBD2. The junction had 4 bases not matched to a gene; V was cut back by 1 base and J by 1 base. CDR1 is SEHNR and CDR2 is FQNEAQ in the germline V gene (reference sequence). CDR3 length: 15 residues.

This chain connects TRBV7-9 to TRBJ1-1; 7 bases match TRBD1. Per the germline V gene, CDR1 is SEHNR and CDR2 is FQNEAQ (reference sequence). V was pared by 5 bases and J by 0 bases, with 6 bases of the junction left unmatched. The CDR3 sequence is 15 residues long. CDR3 coding DNA: TGTGCCAGCAGCCCCGACAGGGCGCTGAACACTGAAGCTTTCTTT. Its translation is CASSPDRALNTEAFF.